These 11 T cell receptor beta chains originate from one sample sequenced in a study of T cell responses to AZD1222 COVID-19 vaccine. Profiled with immunoSEQ multiplex PCR; TCRdb holds only in-frame clones, not every one. This sample has 100,000 or so clones; 87% occur once, and the top ten carry just over 4%. The sequenced sample was peripheral blood, obtained on day 0 of MenACWY control vaccination. The source of these receptors is an adult in good health.

The chain uses TRBV7-2 and TRBJ2-1; 9 bases map to TRBD2. The CDR3 sequence is 13 residues long. V shed 9 bases and J 0 bases; nucleotides not matched to a gene: 0. The germline V gene has CDR1 SGHTA and CDR2 FQGNSA. The CDR3 nucleotides read TGTGCCAGTAGCGGGGGCTCCTACAATGAGCAGTTCTTC. Residues: CASSGGSYNEQFF.

V usage is TRBV9 and J usage is TRBJ1-1, with D unclear. V dropped 3 bases and J dropped 8 bases, with 20 bases sitting between them. CDR1 is SGDLS and CDR2 is YYNGEE in the germline V gene. The CDR3 runs 15 residues. CDR3 nucleotide sequence: TGTGCCAGCAGCGCACTTACGGGCACAACATCCGAAGCTTTCTTT. Its protein product is CASSALTGTTSEAFF. The full variable domain, in which reference TRBV9 and TRBJ1-1 provide the parts outside the CDR3, is DSGVTQTPKHLITATGQRVTLRCSPRSGDLSVYWYQQSLDQGLQFLIQYYNGEERAKGNILERFSAQQFPDLHSELNLSSLELGDSALYFCASSALTGTTSEAFFGQGTRLTVV.

J is TRBJ1-5 and V is TRBV2, with a weak D call TRBD1 (5 bases). Trimming took 6 bases from V and 0 from J, leaving 12 bases between them. The CDR3 loop spans 15 amino acids. CDR1 and CDR2 from the germline V gene are SNHLY and FYNNEI. CDR3 coding DNA: TGTGCCAGCAGGATGGGGACGGTTAGCAATCAGCCCCAGCATTTT. Protein: CASRMGTVSNQPQHF.

The chain joins TRBV28 to TRBJ2-1; D not resolved. Germline V gives CDR1 MDHEN, CDR2 SYDVKM. This CDR3 comprises 11 residues. The germline V and J ends were trimmed by 8 bases and 8 bases, with 10 bases remaining between them. CDR3 nucleotide sequence: TGTGCCAGCCTTGGGGTTCATGAGCAGTTCTTC. This gives the protein CASLGVHEQFF.

The chain links TRBV11-2 to TRBJ2-5; D is unclear. This CDR3 spans 13 amino acids. Germline V CDR1 and CDR2: SGHAT, FQNNGV. Trimming cost V 5 bases and J 5 bases, with 12 bases left between them. The CDR3 DNA is TGTGCCAGCAGCGTTCGGTGGCCCGAGACCCAGTACTTC. Protein sequence: CASSVRWPETQYF. Filled out from reference TRBV11-2 and TRBJ2-5, the complete variable domain reads EAGVAQSPRYKIIEKRQSVAFWCNPISGHATLYWYQQILGQGPKLLIQFQNNGVVDDSQLPKDRFSAERLKGVDSTLKIQPAKLEDSAVYLCASSVRWPETQYFGPGTRLLVL.

The chain joins TRBV6-5 to TRBJ1-5; 7 bases are shared with TRBD1. The CDR3 spans 14 residues. Germline trimming cut 6 bases from V and 6 bases from J; bases unmatched to any gene: 8. The germline CDR1 and CDR2 sequences are MNHEY and SVGAGI. CDR3 coding DNA: TGTGCCAGCAGCCCACAGGGGAAAAGTCAGCCCCAGCATTTT. Its protein product is CASSPQGKSQPQHF.

This clone has just a few counts. The chain uses TRBV12-3 or TRBV12-4 and TRBJ2-7; the D gene is possibly TRBD1 (5 bases). The CDR3 has 12 amino acids. Trimming stripped 5 bases from V and 6 bases from J, with 11 bases between. In DNA form, the CDR3 reads TGTGCCAGCAGTCCCCAGGGTGGCGAGCAGTACTTC. Encoded protein: CASSPQGGEQYF.

The chain combines TRBV28 with TRBJ1-2, with 10 bases aligning to TRBD1. V shed 6 bases, J shed 5 bases, and the junction held 6 bases outside the gene matches. The CDR3 covers 14 residues. CDR1 MDHEN and CDR2 SYDVKM come from the germline V gene. The CDR3 reads CASRGQGDGYGYTF. The CDR3 DNA reads TGTGCCAGCAGAGGACAGGGGGATGGTTATGGCTACACCTTC.

The rearrangement joins TRBV9 to TRBJ2-6; D is possibly TRBD2 (5 bases). V was pared by 1 base and J by 0 bases, with 17 bases between. The CDR3 is made up of 19 amino acids. CDR1 and CDR2 from the germline V gene are SGDLS and YYNGEE. Here the CDR3 reads CASSVSGLYAPSGANVLTF. CDR3 sequence (DNA): TGTGCCAGCAGCGTAAGTGGACTTTACGCCCCCTCTGGGGCCAACGTCCTGACTTTC.

The rearrangement joins TRBV19 to TRBJ2-5; a weak D match, TRBD1 (5 bases). V lost 3 bases to trimming and J lost 3 bases, with 8 bases between them. Germline V gene lookup returns CDR1 LNHDA and CDR2 SQIVND (reference sequence). CDR3 length equals 13 residues. As DNA, the CDR3 is TGTGCCAGTAGTATCAGGACAAAAGAGACCCAGTACTTC. Translation: CASSIRTKETQYF.

V gene TRBV5-4 combines with J gene TRBJ2-5; TRBD2 matches at 12 bases. CDR1 and CDR2 from the germline V gene are SGHNT and YYREEE (reference sequence). Trimming cost V 3 bases and J 0 bases; bases outside gene matches: 3. This CDR3 region has 16 residues. CDR3 protein: CASSSGLAGYQETQYF. The CDR3 bases are TGTGCCAGCAGCTCTGGACTAGCGGGGTACCAAGAGACCCAGTACTTC.